The following is a T cell receptor beta chain sequence with its context. Assay used: immunoSEQ multiplex PCR; TCRdb lists only in-frame clones, some missing. The table shows some 80,000 clones, with 97% occurring only once. The data belong to a study of technical replicates of blood from a few donors. The sample comprised T cells isolated from PBMCs. The sequence came from a human donor in good health.

For the CDR3, the DNA is TGCAGCGTTACGACTAGCGGCCTCTACGAGCAGTACTTC. Protein sequence: CSVTTSGLYEQYF. This chain joins TRBV29-1 and TRBJ2-7; TRBD2 matches 9 bases. Losses at the gene ends were 5 bases for V and 3 bases for J; bases not matched to a gene: 5. CDR3 length: 13 residues. Germline V CDR1 and CDR2: SQVTM, ANQGSEA.